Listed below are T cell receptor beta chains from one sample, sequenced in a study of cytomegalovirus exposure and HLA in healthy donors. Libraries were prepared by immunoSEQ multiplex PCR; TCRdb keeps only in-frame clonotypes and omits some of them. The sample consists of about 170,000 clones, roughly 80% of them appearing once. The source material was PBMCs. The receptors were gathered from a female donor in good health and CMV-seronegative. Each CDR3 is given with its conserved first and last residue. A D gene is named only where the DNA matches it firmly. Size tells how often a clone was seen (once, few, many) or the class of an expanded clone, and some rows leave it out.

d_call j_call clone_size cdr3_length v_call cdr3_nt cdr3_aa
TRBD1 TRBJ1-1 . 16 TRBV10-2 TGCGCCAGCAGTGCCCCGGGACAGGGGGCAAACACTGAAGCTTTCTTT CASSAPGQGANTEAFF
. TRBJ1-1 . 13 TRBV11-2 TGTGCCAGCAGCGGTAGGCAGGGCACTGAAGCTTTCTTT CASSGRQGTEAFF
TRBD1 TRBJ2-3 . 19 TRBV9 TGTGCCAGCAGCGGATCTTCGAAACGGACAGGGAAGAGACGGGATACGCAGTATTTT CASSGSSKRTGKRRDTQYF
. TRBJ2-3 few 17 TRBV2 TGTGCCAGCAGTGGTCGAAGAGGACTGTCCAGCACAGATACGCAGTATTTT CASSGRRGLSSTDTQYF
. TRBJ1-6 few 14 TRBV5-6 TGTGCCAGCAGCTTGCAAACAGCCAATTCACCCCTCCACTTT CASSLQTANSPLHF
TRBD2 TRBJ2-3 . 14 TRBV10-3 TGTGCCATCAGGCGGGGGGGCAGCCCAGATACGCAGTATTTT CAIRRGGSPDTQYF
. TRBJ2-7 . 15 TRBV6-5 TGTGCCAGCAGCCCCGGACTTCCGCACTCCTACGAGCAGTACTTC CASSPGLPHSYEQYF
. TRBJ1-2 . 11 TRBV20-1 TGCAGTGCTAGGGGGCCCTTAGGCTACACCTTC CSARGPLGYTF
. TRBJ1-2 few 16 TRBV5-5 TGTGCCAGCAGCTCAACAAGCCGGGGAGAGGCGGGTGGCTACACCTTC CASSSTSRGEAGGYTF
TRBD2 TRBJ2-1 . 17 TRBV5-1 TGCGCCAGCAGCCCCGCCGGCCTGACTAGCGGGAGCCATGAGCAGTTCTTC CASSPAGLTSGSHEQFF
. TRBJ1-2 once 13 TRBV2 TGTGCCAGCAGTGTCCGACAGGAGGAGGGCTACACCTTC CASSVRQEEGYTF
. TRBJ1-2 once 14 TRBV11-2 TGTGCCAGCAGCCAAGGAAGAGGGCACTATGGCTACACCTTC CASSQGRGHYGYTF
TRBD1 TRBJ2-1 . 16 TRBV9 TGTGCCAGCAACATGAATTCGACAGGGCTACACAATGAGCAGTTCTTC CASNMNSTGLHNEQFF
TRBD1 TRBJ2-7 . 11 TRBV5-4 TGTGCCAGCAGCTCGGACAGGAAACAGTACTTC CASSSDRKQYF
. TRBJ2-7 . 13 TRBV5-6 TGTGCCAGCAGCTTAGGGGGTAACCGCGATCAGTACTTC CASSLGGNRDQYF
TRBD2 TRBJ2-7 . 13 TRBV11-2 TGTGCCAGCAGCTTGGCGGGAGGGACCGAGCAGTACTTC CASSLAGGTEQYF
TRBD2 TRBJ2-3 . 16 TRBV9 TGTGCCAGCAGCGCAACCGGGAGGGCTAGCACAGATACGCAGTATTTT CASSATGRASTDTQYF
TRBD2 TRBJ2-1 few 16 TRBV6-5 TGTGCCAGCAGTTTAGGCGGGAGGGGTAGATACAATGAGCAGTTCTTC CASSLGGRGRYNEQFF
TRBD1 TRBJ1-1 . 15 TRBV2 TGTGCCAGCAGTGACTGGCAGGGGGGCGCTCCTGAAGCTTTCTTT CASSDWQGGAPEAFF
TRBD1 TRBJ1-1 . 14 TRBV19 TGTGCCAGTAGTATAACAGGGGCAGTAACTGAAGCTTTCTTT CASSITGAVTEAFF
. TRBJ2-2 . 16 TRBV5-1 TGCGCCAGCAGCTTAGGGGCAGGCCCAAACACCGGGGAGCTGTTTTTT CASSLGAGPNTGELFF
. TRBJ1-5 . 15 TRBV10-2 TGCGCCAGCAGTGAAGCCGGGGGTAGCAATCAGCCCCAGCATTTT CASSEAGGSNQPQHF
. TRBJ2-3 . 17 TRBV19 TGTGCCAGTAGTATGGTCGGCAGGGAGGCGAACACAGATACGCAGTATTTT CASSMVGREANTDTQYF
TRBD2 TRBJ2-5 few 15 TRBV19 TGTGCCAGTAGTATTCCCGGGACTAGCTGGGAGACCCAGTACTTC CASSIPGTSWETQYF
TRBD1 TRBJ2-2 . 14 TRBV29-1 TGCAGCGTTCAGAGACAGGGGTACACCGGGGAACTGTTTTTT CSVQRQGYTGELFF
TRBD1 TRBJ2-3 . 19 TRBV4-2 TGTGCCAGCAGCCAAGATCGGGCTACGCCGGGACAGTACACAGATACGCAGTATTTT CASSQDRATPGQYTDTQYF
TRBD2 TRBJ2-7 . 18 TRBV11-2 TGTGCCAGCAGAGCCTATTCGACTAGCGGATTCCTATCCTACGAGCAGTACTTC CASRAYSTSGFLSYEQYF
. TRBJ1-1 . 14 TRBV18 TGTGCCAGCTCACCACCTAACAGCTACACTGAAGCTTTCTTT CASSPPNSYTEAFF
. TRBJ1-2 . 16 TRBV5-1 TGCGCCAGCAGCTTGGACCTTAGTGGGCAGGGTCACGGCTACACCTTC CASSLDLSGQGHGYTF
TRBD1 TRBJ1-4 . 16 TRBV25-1 TGTGCCAGCAGTGATGAGAGGGGACAGGGGTTTGAAAAACTGTTTTTT CASSDERGQGFEKLFF
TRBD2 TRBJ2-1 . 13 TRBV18 TGTGCCAGCTCACCTTCGTCGGGACTAGCTCAGTTCTTC CASSPSSGLAQFF
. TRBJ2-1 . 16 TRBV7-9 TGTGCCAGCAAAGGGTACCGGGATCCCTTTTACAATGAGCAGTTCTTC CASKGYRDPFYNEQFF
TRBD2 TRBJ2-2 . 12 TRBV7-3 TGTGCCAGCAGCTTTGGGGGGGTAGAGCTGTTTTTT CASSFGGVELFF
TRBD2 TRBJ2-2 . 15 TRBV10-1 TGCGCCAGCAGTTCGCCTAGCGGGGGGACCCGGGAGCTGTTTTTT CASSSPSGGTRELFF
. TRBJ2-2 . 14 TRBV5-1 TGCGCCAGCAGCACCGGGACACACACCGGGGAGCTGTTTTTT CASSTGTHTGELFF
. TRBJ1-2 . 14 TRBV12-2 TGTGCAAGTCGCTTATTGGGACAGTTTTATGGCTACACCTTC CASRLLGQFYGYTF
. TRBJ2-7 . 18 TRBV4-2 TGTGCCAGCAGCCAAGGGTTCCCTTTGACAGGTCGAGCCTACGAGCAGTACTTC CASSQGFPLTGRAYEQYF
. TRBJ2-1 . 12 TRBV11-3 TGTGCCAGCAGCTCTGAAGGGAGGAGGCAGTTCTTC CASSSEGRRQFF
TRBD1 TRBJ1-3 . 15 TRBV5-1 TGCGCCAGCAGCCCGGGACAGGTCTCTGGAAACACCATATATTTT CASSPGQVSGNTIYF
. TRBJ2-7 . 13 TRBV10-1 TGCGCCAGCAGTGAGTCGGAGGCCTACGAGCAGTACTTC CASSESEAYEQYF
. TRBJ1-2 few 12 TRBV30 TGTGCCTGGCCACGGGCGGGATATGGCTACACCTTC CAWPRAGYGYTF
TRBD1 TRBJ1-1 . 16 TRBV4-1 TGCGCCAGCAGCCATAAAAAAGGCAAGGGGGCGACTGAAGCTTTCTTT CASSHKKGKGATEAFF
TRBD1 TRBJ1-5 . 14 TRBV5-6 TGTGCCAGCAGCCTCACAGGGGGGAATCAGCCCCAGCATTTT CASSLTGGNQPQHF
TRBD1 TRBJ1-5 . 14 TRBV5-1 TGCGCCAGCAGCGAGGGACAGCAAAATCAGCCCCAGCATTTT CASSEGQQNQPQHF
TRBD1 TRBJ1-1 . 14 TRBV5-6 TGTGCCAGCAGCCCTGGACAGGGGAACACTGAAGCTTTCTTT CASSPGQGNTEAFF
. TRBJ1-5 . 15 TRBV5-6 TGTGCCAGCAGCTCCCCGGGACAATTGGGGCAGCCCCAGCATTTT CASSSPGQLGQPQHF
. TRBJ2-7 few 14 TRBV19 TGTGCCAGTAGTTTCCGGCCAGACGGGGGTGAGCAGTACTTC CASSFRPDGGEQYF
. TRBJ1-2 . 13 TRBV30 TGTGCCTGGAGTGTACGAGACAGCTATGGCTACACCTTC CAWSVRDSYGYTF